The entry below gives a single TCR beta chain sequence along with its context. Its antigen is as yet unknown. This sample is drawn from a study of shared clonotypes between healthy human individuals. General study points: Clonotypes which were not shared had lower generation probabilities than clonotypes that all four donors shared.

CD8 memory cells included CD45RO+ cells plus CCR7-negative CD45RA+ TemRA cells. Profiling relied on immunoSEQ multiplex PCR, and the TCRdb table lists in-frame clones only, not all of them. Here the sample spans roughly 700,000 clones, roughly 91% being singletons. The clonotype comes from a man younger than 35 in good health. Some clones in this sample may be carry-over from other donors' samples. The sequenced material came from memory CD8+ T cells from PBMCs. Subset denoted: CD45RO+ cells pooled with CCR7-negative TemRA cells.

The CDR3 DNA is TGTGCCAGCAGCCCCGGGACAGAGGGCACTGAAGCTTTCTTT. Encoded protein: CASSPGTEGTEAFF. The chain employs TRBV7-9 and TRBJ1-1, with 7 bases matching TRBD1. This CDR3 is built from 14 residues. CDR1 and CDR2 from the germline V gene are SEHNR and FQNEAQ (reference sequence). Trimming cost V 5 bases and J 4 bases; bases outside gene matches: 7.